These 7 T cell receptor beta chains came from one sample sequenced in a study of T cell responses to AZD1222 COVID-19 vaccine. Method: immunoSEQ multiplex PCR; TCRdb's copy keeps in-frame clones and lacks some. The sample carries about 120,000 clones, around 90% recorded once. The sample was peripheral blood, taken on day 0 of AZD1222 vaccination. These receptors were obtained from an adult in good health.

The V call is TRBV6-5, the J call TRBJ1-2; TRBD1 matches at 9 bases. Per germline, CDR1 MNHEY and CDR2 SVGAGI. The V and J ends lost 0 bases and 3 bases, in that order; junction bases with no gene match: 2. The CDR3 contains 15 residues. The CDR3 bases are TGTGCCAGCAGTTACTCTTGGACAGGGGACTATGGCTACACCTTC. Translated, it gives CASSYSWTGDYGYTF.

In this sample, this clone turned up a few times. The J gene is TRBJ1-1, the V gene TRBV2; D not certain. This CDR3 region has 14 residues. Trimming took off 6 bases at V and 1 base at J, with 12 bases between the two ends. Germline loops: CDR1 SNHLY, CDR2 FYNNEI. CDR3: CASSPSRSNTEAFF. The CDR3 bases are TGTGCCAGCAGCCCATCAAGGTCGAACACTGAAGCTTTCTTT.

This clone was recorded once. The rearrangement uses TRBV27 and TRBJ1-5; D is possibly TRBD1 (5 bases). Germline V gives CDR1 MNHEY, CDR2 SMNVEV (reference sequence). V lost 5 bases and J 5 bases, leaving 16 bases between the germline ends. The length of the CDR3 is 15 residues. CDR3 residues: CASSPGRWGDQPQHF. The CDR3 DNA is TGTGCCAGCAGTCCGGGACGATGGGGCGATCAGCCCCAGCATTTT.

This chain uses TRBV7-9 with TRBJ2-1; TRBD2 aligns across 11 bases. The junction had 8 bases not matched to a gene; V was cut back by 5 bases and J by 5 bases. The CDR3 runs to 16 residues. Per germline, CDR1 SEHNR and CDR2 FQNEAQ (reference sequence). The CDR3 is CASSPPSGGYDNEQFF. Here the CDR3 DNA reads TGTGCCAGCAGCCCTCCTAGCGGGGGGTACGACAATGAGCAGTTCTTC.

The chain recombines TRBV27 with TRBJ2-2; D is perhaps TRBD2 (5 bases). CDR3 length: 14 amino acids. The V end was cut by 7 bases, the J end by 0 bases, with 9 bases between. CDR1 MNHEY and CDR2 SMNVEV come from the germline V gene (reference sequence). CDR3 protein: CASKRNPNTGELFF. DNA of the CDR3: TGTGCCAGCAAGCGGAACCCGAACACCGGGGAGCTGTTTTTT.

The chain recombines TRBV6-5 with TRBJ2-2, with D unresolved. The CDR3 runs 16 residues. CDR1 MNHEY and CDR2 SVGAGI come from the germline V gene. V was trimmed by 0 bases and J by 3 bases, leaving 11 bases between them. The CDR3 is CASSYSGWADTGELFF. The CDR3, as DNA: TGTGCCAGCAGTTACTCGGGGTGGGCGGACACCGGGGAGCTGTTTTTT.

This rearrangement joins TRBV29-1 to TRBJ2-7, with TRBD2 identical over 9 bases. The CDR3 is made up of 16 amino acids. The germline V gene encodes CDR1 SQVTM and CDR2 ANQGSEA. V shed 6 bases, J shed 4 bases, and the junction held 16 bases outside the gene matches. The CDR3 reads CSVLSSAGGPRYEQYF. The CDR3, as DNA: TGCAGCGTCCTCTCCTCCGCGGGAGGGCCAAGGTACGAGCAGTACTTC.